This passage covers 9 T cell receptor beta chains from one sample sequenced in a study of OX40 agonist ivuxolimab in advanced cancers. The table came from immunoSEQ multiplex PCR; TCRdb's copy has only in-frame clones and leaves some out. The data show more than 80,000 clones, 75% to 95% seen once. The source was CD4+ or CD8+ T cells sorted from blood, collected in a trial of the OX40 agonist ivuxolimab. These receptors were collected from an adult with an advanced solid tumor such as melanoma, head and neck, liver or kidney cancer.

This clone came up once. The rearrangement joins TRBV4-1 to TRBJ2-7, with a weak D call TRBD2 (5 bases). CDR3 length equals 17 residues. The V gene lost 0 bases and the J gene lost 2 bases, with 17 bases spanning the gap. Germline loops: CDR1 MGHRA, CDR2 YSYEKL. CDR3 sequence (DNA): TGCGCCAGCAGCCAAGATCTCGGGAAGCGATATACCTACGAGCAGTACGTC. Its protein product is CASSQDLGKRYTYEQYV.

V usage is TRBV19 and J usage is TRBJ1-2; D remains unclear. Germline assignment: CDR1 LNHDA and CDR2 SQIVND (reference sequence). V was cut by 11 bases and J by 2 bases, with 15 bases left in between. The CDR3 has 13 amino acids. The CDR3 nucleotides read TGTGCCCCCCAAGTTGTAGCGAACTATGGCTACACCTTC. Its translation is CAPQVVANYGYTF.

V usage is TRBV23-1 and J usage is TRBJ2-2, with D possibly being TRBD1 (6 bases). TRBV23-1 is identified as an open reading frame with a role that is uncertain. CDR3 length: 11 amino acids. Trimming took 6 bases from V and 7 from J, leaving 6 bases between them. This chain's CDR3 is CASRGGGELFF. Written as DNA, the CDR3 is TGCGCCAGCAGAGGGGGCGGGGAGCTGTTTTTT.

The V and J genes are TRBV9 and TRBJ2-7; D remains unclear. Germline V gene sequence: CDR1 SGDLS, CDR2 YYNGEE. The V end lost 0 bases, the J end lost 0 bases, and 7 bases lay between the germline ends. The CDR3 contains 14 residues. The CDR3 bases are TGTGCCAGCAGCGTAGGTCTAGGCTCCTACGAGCAGTACTTC. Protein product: CASSVGLGSYEQYF.

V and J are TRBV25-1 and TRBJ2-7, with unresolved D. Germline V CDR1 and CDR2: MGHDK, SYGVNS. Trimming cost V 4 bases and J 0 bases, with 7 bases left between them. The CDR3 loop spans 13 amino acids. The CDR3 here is CASSVGTSYEQYV. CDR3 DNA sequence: TGTGCCAGCAGTGTCGGAACCTCCTACGAGCAGTACGTC.

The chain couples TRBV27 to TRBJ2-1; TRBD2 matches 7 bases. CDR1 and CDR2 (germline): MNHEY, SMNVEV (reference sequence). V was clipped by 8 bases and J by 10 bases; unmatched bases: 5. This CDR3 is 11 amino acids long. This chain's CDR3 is CASGRGLEQFF. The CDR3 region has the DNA TGTGCCAGCGGAAGGGGACTAGAGCAGTTCTTC.

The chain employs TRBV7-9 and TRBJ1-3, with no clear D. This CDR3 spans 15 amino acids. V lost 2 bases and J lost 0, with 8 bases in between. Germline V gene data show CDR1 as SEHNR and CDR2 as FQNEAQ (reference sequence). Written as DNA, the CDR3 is TGTGCCAGCAGCTTAATTCAAGACTCTGGAAACACCATATATTTT. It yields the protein CASSLIQDSGNTIYF.

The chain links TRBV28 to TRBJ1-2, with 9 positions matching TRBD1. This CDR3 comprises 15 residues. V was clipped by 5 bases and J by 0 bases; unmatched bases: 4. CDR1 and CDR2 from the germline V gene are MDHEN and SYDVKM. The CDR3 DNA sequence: TGTGCCAGCAGTCTGGACAGGGGCGCTAACTATGGCTACACCTTC. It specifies CASSLDRGANYGYTF.

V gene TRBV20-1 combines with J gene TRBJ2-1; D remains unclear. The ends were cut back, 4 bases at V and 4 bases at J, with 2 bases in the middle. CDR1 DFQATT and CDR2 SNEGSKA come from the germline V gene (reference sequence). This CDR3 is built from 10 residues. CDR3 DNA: TGCAGTGCTATATACAATGAGCAGTTCTTC. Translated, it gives CSAIYNEQFF.